In its sample, the clone carrying this TCR beta chain was seen a few times. The library targeted TCRbeta and was prepared with unique molecular identifiers. TCRdb fed the PCR reads into MiXCR, producing one record per CDR3 protein. In the table there are 210,000 or so distinct CDR3 sequences, 8% to 10% of which are singletons. This entry comes from a study of T-cell reconstitution after alpha-beta-depleted transplantation in children. The germline V gene encodes CDR1 LNHNV and CDR2 YYDKDF (reference sequence). After removal of 6 bases from V and 5 bases from J, the junction contained 6 bases not matched to a gene. The length of the CDR3 is 14 residues.

The chain employs TRBV15 and TRBJ2-1; TRBD1 matches 8 bases. Material: PBMCs from the stem cell graft donor, obtained from the stem cell graft. The TCR originated in a human donor who donated a stem cell graft to a child with acute lymphoblastic leukemia. The CDR3 protein is CATRKDRANNEQFF. CDR3 sequence (DNA): TGTGCCACCAGGAAGGACAGGGCTAACAATGAGCAGTTCTTC.